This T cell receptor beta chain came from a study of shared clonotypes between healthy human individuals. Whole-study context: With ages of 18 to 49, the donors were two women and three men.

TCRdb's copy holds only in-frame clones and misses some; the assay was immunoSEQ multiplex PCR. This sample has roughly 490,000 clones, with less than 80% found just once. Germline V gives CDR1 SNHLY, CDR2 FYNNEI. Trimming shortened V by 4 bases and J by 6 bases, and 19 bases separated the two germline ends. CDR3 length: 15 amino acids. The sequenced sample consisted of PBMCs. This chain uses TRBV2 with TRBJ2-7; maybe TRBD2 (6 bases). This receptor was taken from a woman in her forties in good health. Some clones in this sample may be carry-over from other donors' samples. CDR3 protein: CASSGPAGLPFEQYF. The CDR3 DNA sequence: TGTGCCAGCAGTGGACCCGCGGGACTCCCTTTCGAGCAGTACTTC.